These 28 T cell receptor beta chains were all obtained from the same sample, sequenced in a study of blood T cell repertoires in COVID-19 (dated by TCRdb to about 2020). The library was built by means of the immunoSEQ multiplex PCR assay. This immuneACCESS table, as held by TCRdb, lists in-frame sequences with V and J called but not all clones. Of the missing ones, under half trace to an unresolved V gene in checked studies; the others have no known cause. The sample contains 140,000 or so clones, 80% to 90% of them found a single time. The ten top clones hold less than 4% of the sample. Material: peripheral blood. These receptors all stem from a woman in her fifties or sixties with active COVID-19.

The rearrangement links TRBV9 to TRBJ1-6; TRBD1 might be the D (6 bases). Germline V gene sequence: CDR1 SGDLS, CDR2 YYNGEE. Trimming pared 0 bases from V and 10 bases from J, leaving 8 bases between. The length of the CDR3 is 13 residues. The CDR3 DNA sequence: TGTGCCAGCAGCGTAGAGGGGGGGTCACCCCTCCACTTT. Its translation: CASSVEGGSPLHF.

The rearrangement joins TRBV6-4 to TRBJ1-3; D gene ambiguous. V lost 6 bases, J lost 1 base, and 19 bases lay in between. The CDR3 is 17 amino acids. Germline CDR1 MRHNA, CDR2 SNTAGT. CDR3 sequence: CASSPHGRAASGNTIYF. The CDR3 DNA reads TGTGCCAGCAGCCCTCATGGGAGGGCTGCATCTGGAAACACCATATATTTT.

The chain combines TRBV2 with TRBJ2-7; a possible D gene is TRBD1 (6 bases). Germline V gives CDR1 SNHLY, CDR2 FYNNEI. The germline V and J ends were trimmed by 5 bases and 9 bases, with 17 bases remaining between them. The CDR3 is 13 amino acids. CDR3 sequence: CASSRTATLLQYF. The CDR3 nucleotides read TGTGCCAGCAGTCGGACAGCGACCCTACTGCAGTACTTC.

The chain recombines TRBV19 with TRBJ1-6; TRBD1 matches at 8 bases. The germline gives CDR1 LNHDA, CDR2 SQIVND (reference sequence). The V segment lost 2 bases and the J segment 6 bases; nucleotides outside the gene matches: 3. The CDR3 is made up of 15 amino acids. CDR3 amino acids: CASSIFTGGNSPLHF. The CDR3 DNA sequence: TGTGCCAGTAGTATATTTACAGGGGGTAATTCACCCCTCCACTTT. Drawing the rest from reference TRBV19 and TRBJ1-6, the complete variable domain is DGGITQSPKYLFRKEGQNVTLSCEQNLNHDAMYWYRQDPGQGLRLIYYSQIVNDFQKGDIAEGYSVSREKKESFPLTVTSAQKNPTAFYLCASSIFTGGNSPLHFGNGTRLTVT.

The rearrangement links TRBV10-2 to TRBJ2-5, with 9 positions matching TRBD2. Losses at the gene ends were 5 bases for V and 1 base for J; bases not matched to a gene: 5. CDR3 length equals 15 residues. Germline CDR1 WSHSY, CDR2 SAAADI. As DNA, the CDR3 is TGCGCCAGCAGTCGACTAGCGGAACCCCAAGAGACCCAGTACTTC. Its translation: CASSRLAEPQETQYF.

The V call is TRBV7-2, the J call TRBJ2-1, with TRBD2 matching over 16 bases. Germline CDR1 is SGHTA and CDR2 is FQGNSA. CDR3 size: 17 residues. V lost 0 bases to trimming and J lost 10 bases; unmatched junction nucleotides: 6. CDR3 loop: CASSLAGTSGRAREQFF. In DNA form, the CDR3 reads TGTGCCAGCAGCTTAGCAGGGACTAGCGGGAGGGCCAGGGAGCAGTTCTTC. Supplemented by reference TRBV7-2 and TRBJ2-1, the full variable domain reads GAGVSQSPSNKVTEKGKDVELRCDPISGHTALYWYRQSLGQGLEFLIYFQGNSAPDKSGLPSDRFSAERTGGSVSTLTIQRTQQEDSAVYLCASSLAGTSGRAREQFFGPGTRLTVL.

The sample holds one count of this clone. The chain uses TRBV18 and TRBJ1-1; TRBD1 matches at 7 bases. CDR1 is KGHSH, CDR2 LQKENI, per germline. The J segment lost 0 bases and the V segment lost 3 bases, leaving 4 bases of the junction unmatched. The CDR3 runs to 15 residues. The CDR3 sequence is CASSPGQNMNTEAFF. The CDR3 nucleotides are TGTGCCAGCTCACCGGGACAGAACATGAACACTGAAGCTTTCTTT.

The chain recombines TRBV7-2 with TRBJ2-3; weak D call: TRBD2 (5 bases). CDR1 and CDR2 from the germline V gene are SGHTA and FQGNSA. The CDR3 runs 14 residues. V dropped 1 base and J dropped 5 bases, with 10 bases sitting between them. The CDR3 DNA reads as TGTGCCAGCAGCTTAGGTTACGCGGGAGATACGCAGTATTTT. It translates to CASSLGYAGDTQYF.

V is TRBV5-1 and J is TRBJ2-1, with D possibly TRBD2 on 5 matching bases. Germline V lookup: CDR1 SGHRS, CDR2 YFSETQ. CDR3 length equals 18 residues. Trimming shortened V by 4 bases and J by 0 bases, and 20 bases separated the two germline ends. DNA for the CDR3: TGCGCCAGCAGCCCAATTACTAGACACTCCAGCTCCTACAATGAGCAGTTCTTC. Translated, it gives CASSPITRHSSSYNEQFF. Based on the CDR3 plus reference TRBV5-1 and TRBJ2-1, the full variable domain is KAGVTQTPRYLIKTRGQQVTLSCSPISGHRSVSWYQQTPGQGLQFLFEYFSETQRNKGNFPGRFSGRQFSNSRSEMNVSTLELGDSALYLCASSPITRHSSSYNEQFFGPGTRLTVL.

The CDR3 nucleotides read TGTGCCAGCAGCGTAGGCAGGGGCGCGGGTAATTCACCCCTCCACTTT. It codes for CASSVGRGAGNSPLHF. The V call is TRBV9, the J call TRBJ1-6, with D maybe TRBD1 (6 bases). Germline CDR1 SGDLS, CDR2 YYNGEE. V was shortened by 0 bases and J by 6 bases, with 13 bases between the two germline ends. This CDR3 comprises 16 residues.

The chain has TRBV9 and TRBJ2-1, with a weak D call TRBD2 (5 bases). The CDR3 totals 16 residues. The ends were cut back, 6 bases at V and 2 bases at J, with 18 bases in the middle. CDR1 SGDLS and CDR2 YYNGEE come from the germline V gene. CDR3 DNA sequence: TGTGCCAGCAAGATTCAACTAGGCACCGCCTACAATGAGCAGTTCTTC. Protein sequence: CASKIQLGTAYNEQFF.

The chain links TRBV28 to TRBJ2-1; 7 bases map to TRBD2. The germline V gene encodes CDR1 MDHEN and CDR2 SYDVKM. CDR3 length: 15 amino acids. Trimming took 6 bases from V and 0 from J; bases not matched to a gene: 5. The CDR3 reads CASRLAGPSYNEQFF. The CDR3 nucleotides read TGTGCCAGCAGGTTAGCGGGTCCCTCCTACAATGAGCAGTTCTTC.

The chain links TRBV11-3 to TRBJ2-5; the match to TRBD2 covers 11 bases. Germline values: CDR1 SGHNT, CDR2 YENEEA. V was pared by 5 bases and J by 1 base, with 6 bases of the junction left unmatched. The CDR3 totals 16 residues. CDR3 loop: CASSIGLAGTQETQYF. CDR3 nucleotide sequence: TGTGCCAGCAGCATTGGACTAGCGGGCACCCAAGAGACCCAGTACTTC.

This chain links TRBV6-1 with TRBJ1-2; D is unclear. CDR1 and CDR2 from the germline V gene are MNHNS and SASEGT. CDR3 length equals 12 residues. V shed 5 bases and J shed 3 bases, with 7 bases lying between them. CDR3 DNA: TGTGCCAGCAGTTTGGGCGACTATGGCTACACCTTC. Protein product: CASSLGDYGYTF.

The V call is TRBV7-2, the J call TRBJ2-7; TRBD2 agrees at 11 bases. Germline V CDR1 and CDR2: SGHTA, FQGNSA. The V and J ends lost 2 bases and 5 bases, in that order; junction bases with no gene match: 14. This CDR3 contains 18 residues. The CDR3 sequence: CASSLSYGRLAGSHEQYF. Written as DNA, the CDR3 is TGTGCCAGCAGCTTATCCTATGGGAGACTAGCGGGAAGTCACGAGCAGTACTTC.

This chain connects TRBV7-9 to TRBJ2-7; tentatively, D is TRBD1 (7 bases). The V gene's germline CDR1 is SEHNR and CDR2 FQNEAQ (reference sequence). The CDR3 has 17 amino acids. V lost 6 bases to trimming and J lost 3 bases, with 24 bases between them. For the CDR3, the DNA is TGTGCCAGCAGTTCGCGGATCGGCGGGACAGCCCGCTACGAGCAGTACTTC. This gives the protein CASSSRIGGTARYEQYF.

The chain uses TRBV7-2 and TRBJ2-7, with 14 bases that match TRBD2. CDR1 is SGHTA, CDR2 FQGNSA, per germline. This CDR3 contains 16 residues. The V gene end was trimmed by 5 bases and the J gene end by 6 bases; junction bases not matched to a gene: 9. The CDR3 DNA is TGTGCCAGCAGCCCGCCGGGACTAGCGGGAGCGGGCGAGCAGTACTTC. Its protein product is CASSPPGLAGAGEQYF.

The V and J genes are TRBV27 and TRBJ2-7; 8 nucleotides match TRBD2. The CDR3 runs to 16 residues. V was pared by 3 bases and J by 6 bases, with 13 bases of the junction left unmatched. Germline lookup yields CDR1 MNHEY and CDR2 SMNVEV (reference sequence). The CDR3 sequence: CASSLKFFPGGGEQYF. The CDR3 nucleotides read TGTGCCAGCAGTTTGAAGTTCTTTCCGGGAGGGGGCGAGCAGTACTTC.

This rearrangement joins TRBV7-3 to TRBJ2-1, with 9 bases matching TRBD2. Germline CDR1 SGHTA, CDR2 FQGTGA. The CDR3 has 17 residues. The junction had 8 bases not matched to a gene; V was cut back by 3 bases and J by 2 bases. The CDR3 is CASSFVPVAGAYNEQFF. The CDR3 DNA reads as TGTGCCAGCAGCTTTGTTCCGGTAGCGGGAGCCTACAATGAGCAGTTCTTC.

This chain uses TRBV7-8 with TRBJ2-3; TRBD2 matches at 7 bases. Losses at the gene ends were 1 base for V and 4 bases for J; bases not matched to a gene: 5. The CDR3 is 15 residues long. Germline V CDR1 and CDR2: SGHVS, FQNEAQ. CDR3 nucleotide sequence: TGTGCCAGCAGCTTAGGTGCTAGCGGCGCAGATACGCAGTATTTT. Its protein product is CASSLGASGADTQYF.

This clone has only one observation. The gene calls are TRBV9 and TRBJ1-2, with 10 bases fitting TRBD1. The trim removed 3 bases at V and 8 bases at J, leaving 10 bases unmatched. Germline CDR1 SGDLS, CDR2 YYNGEE. The length of the CDR3 is 15 residues. The CDR3 loop is CASSGDRGSHLGYTF. CDR3 in DNA: TGTGCCAGCAGCGGGGACAGGGGATCTCATCTGGGCTACACCTTC.

J is TRBJ2-3 and V is TRBV11-2; the D gene is possibly TRBD1 (5 bases). V gave up 3 bases and J gave up 6 bases, with 10 bases separating them. This CDR3 spans 13 amino acids. The germline V gene has CDR1 SGHAT and CDR2 FQNNGV. The CDR3 sequence is CASSFFRQDTQYF. CDR3 nucleotides: TGTGCCAGCAGCTTCTTCAGACAGGATACGCAGTATTTT. Together with reference TRBV11-2 and TRBJ2-3, the CDR3 gives the full variable domain: EAGVAQSPRYKIIEKRQSVAFWCNPISGHATLYWYQQILGQGPKLLIQFQNNGVVDDSQLPKDRFSAERLKGVDSTLKIQPAKLEDSAVYLCASSFFRQDTQYFGPGTRLTVL.

This CDR3 reads CAWEEFPIREGFMGTGELFF. In DNA, the CDR3 is TGTGCCTGGGAAGAGTTCCCTATCCGGGAGGGCTTCATGGGCACCGGGGAGCTGTTTTTT. V is TRBV30 and J is TRBJ2-2; 8 bases are shared with TRBD2. The CDR3 consists of 20 residues. V was pared by 5 bases and J by 4 bases, with 24 bases of the junction left unmatched. Germline V lookup: CDR1 GTSNPN, CDR2 SVGIG (reference sequence).

The genes are TRBV7-2 and TRBJ2-5, with a weak D call TRBD2 (6 bases). The V gene lost 5 bases and the J gene lost 8 bases, with 12 bases spanning the gap. This CDR3 region has 12 residues. Germline V gives CDR1 SGHTA, CDR2 FQGNSA. CDR3 region: CASSPGGRTQYF. The CDR3 region has the DNA TGTGCCAGCAGCCCTGGGGGGAGAACCCAGTACTTC.

This chain uses TRBV11-1 with TRBJ2-1, with a possible D match to TRBD2 (6 bases). The CDR3 sequence is 15 residues long. CDR1 SGHAT and CDR2 FQDESV come from the germline V gene (reference sequence). V dropped 4 bases and J dropped 3 bases, with 13 bases sitting between them. CDR3 amino acids: CASSSAGSIYNEQFF. The CDR3 nucleotides are TGTGCCAGCAGCTCGGCGGGAAGCATCTACAATGAGCAGTTCTTC.

The chain combines TRBV27 with TRBJ2-3; 13 bases match TRBD2. The CDR3 is made up of 16 amino acids. The V and J ends lost 4 bases and 6 bases, in that order; junction bases with no gene match: 7. Per germline, CDR1 MNHEY and CDR2 SMNVEV (reference sequence). CDR3 DNA: TGTGCCAGCAGTTCCTCCGGGACTAGCGGGATTGATACGCAGTATTTT. Translated: CASSSSGTSGIDTQYF.

The J gene is TRBJ1-4, the V gene TRBV9; D is uncertain. The CDR3 is 15 amino acids. The V and J ends lost 0 bases and 7 bases respectively, with 13 bases between them. CDR1 is SGDLS and CDR2 is YYNGEE in the germline V gene. The CDR3 sequence is CASSVGGEGSEKLFF. The CDR3, as DNA: TGTGCCAGCAGCGTAGGTGGAGAGGGATCTGAAAAACTGTTTTTT.

This rearrangement joins TRBV19 to TRBJ1-1; 11 positions match TRBD1. V lost 4 bases, J lost 10 bases, and 8 bases stayed unmatched. The CDR3 has 14 amino acids. Germline assignment: CDR1 LNHDA and CDR2 SQIVND (reference sequence). The CDR3 reads CASSTLDRGRRAFF. The CDR3 region has the DNA TGTGCCAGTAGTACCTTGGACAGGGGGCGTCGAGCTTTCTTT.